This TCR beta chain is from a study of blood T cell repertoires in COVID-19. Study-wide context: Sites across the United States, Italy and Spain contributed samples from acute and convalescent COVID-19. T cells, B-cell-depleted T cells, or PBMCs provided the cDNA or gDNA that served as material.

The length of the CDR3 is 15 residues. The germline V gene encodes CDR1 KGHSH and CDR2 LQKENI. V lost 3 bases and J lost 5, with 15 bases in between. In the authors' workflow: Amplification from reference gene primers served as the basis for estimated nucleated cell counts. TCRdb keeps only in-frame clones here, not all; method: immunoSEQ multiplex PCR. That table is the source of V, J and clone size, and D and trimming were worked out from the DNA. The sample includes about 170,000 clones, about nine tenths seen only once; the top ten take less than 3.5%. The gene calls are TRBV18 and TRBJ2-3; perhaps TRBD2 as D (6 bases). The sample consisted of peripheral blood. The TCR originated in a man aged 65 to 79 with acute or convalescent COVID-19. The CDR3 region is CASSPSGGAGDTQYF. The CDR3 DNA is TGTGCCAGCTCACCCAGTGGAGGGGCGGGAGATACGCAGTATTTT.